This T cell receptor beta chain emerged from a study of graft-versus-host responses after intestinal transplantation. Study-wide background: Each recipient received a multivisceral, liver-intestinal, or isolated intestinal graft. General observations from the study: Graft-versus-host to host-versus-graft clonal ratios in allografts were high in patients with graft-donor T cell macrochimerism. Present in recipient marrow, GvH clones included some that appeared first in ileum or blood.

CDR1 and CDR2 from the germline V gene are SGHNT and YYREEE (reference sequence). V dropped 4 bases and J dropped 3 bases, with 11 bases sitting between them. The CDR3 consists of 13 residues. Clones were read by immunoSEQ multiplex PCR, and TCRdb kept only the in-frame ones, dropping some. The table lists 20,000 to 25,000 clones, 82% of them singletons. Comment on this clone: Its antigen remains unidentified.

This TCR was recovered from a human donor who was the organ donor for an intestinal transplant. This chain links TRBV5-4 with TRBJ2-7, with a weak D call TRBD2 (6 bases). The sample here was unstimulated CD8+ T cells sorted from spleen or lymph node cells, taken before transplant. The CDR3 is CASSQGLYYEQYF. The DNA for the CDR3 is TGTGCCAGCAGCCAGGGACTCTACTACGAGCAGTACTTC. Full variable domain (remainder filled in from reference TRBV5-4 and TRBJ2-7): ETGVTQSPTHLIKTRGQQVTLRCSSQSGHNTVSWYQQALGQGPQFIFQYYREEENGRGNFPPRFSGLQFPNYSSELNVNALELDDSALYLCASSQGLYYEQYFGPGTRLTVT.